A single sample gave rise to the 22 T cell receptor beta chains below, sequenced in a study of cytomegalovirus exposure and HLA in healthy donors. The PCR had 60 Vbeta and 13 Jbeta primers. Here immunoSEQ multiplex PCR was the method, and the copy in TCRdb shows in-frame clones only, minus some. The profile covers 130,000 to 150,000 clones, with roughly 80% appearing a single time and about 0.91% taken by the ten largest. The sequenced material came from PBMCs. These receptors all stem from a man between 18 and 29 years old in good health and CMV-seronegative.

The genes are TRBV29-1 and TRBJ2-1; TRBD1 aligns across 8 bases. Germline trimming cut 6 bases from V and 2 bases from J; bases unmatched to any gene: 12. Germline CDR1 and CDR2: SQVTM and ANQGSEA. The CDR3 extends over 16 amino acids. CDR3 protein: CSVTKQGVVAYNEQFF. The CDR3 DNA follows: TGCAGCGTGACAAAACAGGGGGTCGTGGCCTACAATGAGCAGTTCTTC.

This clone has just a few counts. V gene TRBV5-1 combines with J gene TRBJ2-1; perhaps TRBD2 as D (6 bases). The germline gives CDR1 SGHRS, CDR2 YFSETQ. The CDR3 runs 11 residues. Trimming stripped 7 bases from V and 10 bases from J, with 12 bases between. Written as DNA, the CDR3 is TGCGCCAGCGGGGAGGAGGCAGAGCAGTTCTTC. It specifies CASGEEAEQFF. Full variable domain (rest looked up from reference TRBV5-1 and TRBJ2-1): KAGVTQTPRYLIKTRGQQVTLSCSPISGHRSVSWYQQTPGQGLQFLFEYFSETQRNKGNFPGRFSGRQFSNSRSEMNVSTLELGDSALYLCASGEEAEQFFGPGTRLTVL.

CDR3 nucleotides: TGTGCCAGCAGAGACGACAGCTACAATGAGCAGTTCTTC. Residues: CASRDDSYNEQFF. The chain couples TRBV6-6 to TRBJ2-1, with TRBD1 as a possible D gene (5 bases). Germline assignment: CDR1 MNHNY and CDR2 SVGAGI (reference sequence). Trimming pared 6 bases from V and 3 bases from J, leaving 9 bases between. The CDR3 is 13 residues long.

V and J are TRBV4-2 and TRBJ1-2, with D perhaps matching TRBD1 (5 bases). Germline lookup yields CDR1 LGHNA and CDR2 YNFKEQ. The V end was cut by 3 bases, the J end by 6 bases, with 14 bases between. The CDR3 contains 14 residues. Here the CDR3 DNA reads TGTGCCAGCAGCCATCTAGGCCAGGGAAATGGCTACACCTTC. Its protein product is CASSHLGQGNGYTF.

The V gene is TRBV19, the J gene TRBJ1-1; a weak D match, TRBD1 (5 bases). V lost 4 bases to trimming and J lost 1 base, with 10 bases between them. The CDR3 extends over 14 amino acids. Germline-derived CDR1 and CDR2 are LNHDA and SQIVND (reference sequence). The CDR3 is CASSSKQENTEAFF. CDR3 DNA sequence: TGTGCCAGTAGTAGTAAACAGGAGAACACTGAAGCTTTCTTT. The full variable domain, rest sourced from reference TRBV19 and TRBJ1-1, is DGGITQSPKYLFRKEGQNVTLSCEQNLNHDAMYWYRQDPGQGLRLIYYSQIVNDFQKGDIAEGYSVSREKKESFPLTVTSAQKNPTAFYLCASSSKQENTEAFFGQGTRLTVV.

The rearrangement uses TRBV7-2 and TRBJ2-1, with 8 bases fitting TRBD1. CDR3 length: 15 amino acids. V dropped 8 bases and J dropped 4; count of bases not matched to a gene: 10. Germline lookup yields CDR1 SGHTA and CDR2 FQGNSA. CDR3 protein: CASAPEQGVYNEQFF. The CDR3 DNA follows: TGTGCCAGCGCCCCCGAACAGGGGGTTTACAATGAGCAGTTCTTC.

This clone appeared once. The rearrangement uses TRBV19 and TRBJ2-6; D gene uncertain. The ends were cut back, 3 bases at V and 4 bases at J, with 7 bases in the middle. The CDR3 loop spans 14 amino acids. CDR1 and CDR2 from the germline V gene are LNHDA and SQIVND (reference sequence). The CDR3 coding sequence is TGTGCCAGTAGTATCCGAGTCGGGGCCAACGTCCTGACTTTC. Translating it yields CASSIRVGANVLTF.

The rearrangement links TRBV7-2 to TRBJ1-6, with TRBD1 identical over 10 bases. This CDR3 has 15 residues. V trimming: 1 base; J trimming: 9 bases; junction bases outside the gene matches: 3. CDR1 and CDR2 (germline): SGHTA, FQGNSA. The CDR3 sequence: CASSLDGTGASPLHF. The CDR3 DNA follows: TGTGCCAGCAGCTTAGATGGGACAGGGGCTTCACCCCTCCACTTT.

This rearrangement joins TRBV7-2 to TRBJ2-5, with unresolved D. Trimming took 5 bases from V and 0 from J, leaving 16 bases between them. The CDR3 spans 16 residues. Germline V lookup: CDR1 SGHTA, CDR2 FQGNSA. CDR3 sequence (DNA): TGTGCCAGCAGCCCTTATGAGAGGCCGTACCAAGAGACCCAGTACTTC. This codes for CASSPYERPYQETQYF.

The J gene is TRBJ2-1, the V gene TRBV30; TRBD1 matches 10 bases. The CDR3 spans 15 residues. Germline CDR1 is GTSNPN and CDR2 is SVGIG (reference sequence). V was clipped by 3 bases and J by 5 bases; unmatched bases: 7. The CDR3 loop is CAWRNDRGRNNEQFF. DNA for the CDR3: TGTGCCTGGAGAAACGACAGGGGGCGTAACAATGAGCAGTTCTTC.

This chain links TRBV20-1 with TRBJ1-4; weak D call: TRBD1 (5 bases). Looked up from germline, CDR1 is DFQATT and CDR2 is SNEGSKA (reference sequence). The V end lost 5 bases, the J end lost 5 bases, and 6 bases lay between the germline ends. This CDR3 region has 11 residues. CDR3 protein: CSAQGNEKLFF. In nucleotides, the CDR3 is TGCAGTGCTCAGGGAAATGAAAAACTGTTTTTT.

The chain employs TRBV9 and TRBJ2-7, with 9 bases that match TRBD1. V lost 0 bases and J lost 6; bases outside the gene matches: 4. The V gene's germline CDR1 is SGDLS and CDR2 YYNGEE. The CDR3 covers 14 residues. The chain's CDR3 is CASSVEETGGEQYF. The CDR3 coding sequence is TGTGCCAGCAGCGTAGAGGAGACAGGGGGCGAGCAGTACTTC.

This chain connects TRBV4-3 to TRBJ1-2, with 9 bases lining up with TRBD1. The length of the CDR3 is 15 residues. The ends lost 4 bases at V and 3 bases at J; junction bases unmatched: 6. Germline lookup yields CDR1 LGHNA and CDR2 YSLEER. CDR3 in DNA: TGCGCCAGCAGCCCCGGGACAGGGATGGACTATGGCTACACCTTC. Translating it yields CASSPGTGMDYGYTF.

This clone was picked up a small number of times. This chain joins TRBV30 and TRBJ1-5, with D maybe TRBD1 (6 bases). Trimming took off 2 bases at V and 1 base at J, with 9 bases between the two ends. The length of the CDR3 is 14 residues. From germline, CDR1 is GTSNPN and CDR2 SVGIG (reference sequence). The CDR3 loop is CAWSRTASNQPQHF. The CDR3 nucleotides are TGTGCCTGGAGTAGGACAGCCAGCAATCAGCCCCAGCATTTT.

The gene calls are TRBV5-1 and TRBJ2-5; 11 bases fit TRBD1. Trimming at V came to 4 bases and at J to 6 bases, leaving 5 bases not matched to a gene. Germline CDR1 SGHRS, CDR2 YFSETQ. The CDR3 runs to 14 residues. The CDR3 loop reads CASSAGQGAKTQYF. The CDR3 DNA reads TGCGCCAGCAGCGCTGGACAGGGGGCGAAGACCCAGTACTTC.

V and J are TRBV5-1 and TRBJ1-5, with TRBD1 matching over 8 bases. This CDR3 is 15 amino acids long. Losses at the gene ends were 0 bases for V and 10 bases for J; bases not matched to a gene: 9. In germline, CDR1 is SGHRS, CDR2 YFSETQ. This CDR3 reads CASSLDPTGAFPQHF. CDR3 nucleotide sequence: TGCGCCAGCAGCTTGGACCCGACAGGGGCCTTTCCCCAGCATTTT. Full variable domain (rest looked up from reference TRBV5-1 and TRBJ1-5): KAGVTQTPRYLIKTRGQQVTLSCSPISGHRSVSWYQQTPGQGLQFLFEYFSETQRNKGNFPGRFSGRQFSNSRSEMNVSTLELGDSALYLCASSLDPTGAFPQHFGDGTRLSIL.

The rearrangement links TRBV19 to TRBJ2-5, with 10 bases aligning to TRBD1. CDR1 and CDR2 (germline): LNHDA, SQIVND (reference sequence). The CDR3 is made up of 15 amino acids. Losses at the gene ends were 9 bases for V and 9 bases for J; bases not matched to a gene: 16. CDR3: CASGVPGTGDSPQYF. The CDR3 DNA reads as TGTGCCAGCGGAGTTCCCGGGACAGGGGATTCCCCCCAGTACTTC.

The chain joins TRBV5-1 to TRBJ1-4; perhaps TRBD1 as D (6 bases). V lost 4 bases to trimming and J lost 5 bases, with 12 bases between them. There are 14 residues in the CDR3. In germline, CDR1 is SGHRS, CDR2 YFSETQ. CDR3 coding DNA: TGCGCCAGCAGCGGTGCGGACAGAAATGAAAAACTGTTTTTT. Amino acid sequence: CASSGADRNEKLFF.

The V and J genes are TRBV30 and TRBJ1-1; the D is unclear. The CDR3 runs 13 residues. Looked up from germline, CDR1 is GTSNPN and CDR2 is SVGIG (reference sequence). Trimming took 3 bases from V and 0 from J, leaving 8 bases between them. CDR3 DNA sequence: TGTGCCTGGAGCGCAGGCCTGAACACTGAAGCTTTCTTT. As protein: CAWSAGLNTEAFF.

CDR3 DNA sequence: TGTGCCAGCAGCTTAGGCAGGACTGAAGCTTTCTTT. This codes for CASSLGRTEAFF. The chain couples TRBV7-9 to TRBJ1-1, with D unclear. V lost 1 base and J lost 5, with 5 bases in between. This CDR3 is 12 amino acids long. Germline loops: CDR1 SEHNR, CDR2 FQNEAQ (reference sequence).

The CDR3 region is CASSWTSGNPSWEQYF. The CDR3 nucleotides read TGTGCCAGCAGTTGGACTAGCGGAAATCCTTCATGGGAGCAGTACTTC. The chain is built from TRBV6-6 and TRBJ2-7, with 10 bases aligning to TRBD2. The length of the CDR3 is 16 residues. Losses at the gene ends were 4 bases for V and 7 bases for J; bases not matched to a gene: 13. The V gene's germline CDR1 is MNHNY and CDR2 SVGAGI (reference sequence).

The chain carries TRBV19 and TRBJ1-6; a weak D match, TRBD1 (5 bases). The CDR3 is made up of 15 amino acids. The ends were cut back, 7 bases at V and 5 bases at J, with 15 bases in the middle. Germline-derived CDR1 and CDR2 are LNHDA and SQIVND (reference sequence). The DNA of the CDR3 is TGTGCCAGTACCCCATCGGGGGGAGATAATTCACCCCTCCACTTT. Translated, it gives CASTPSGGDNSPLHF.